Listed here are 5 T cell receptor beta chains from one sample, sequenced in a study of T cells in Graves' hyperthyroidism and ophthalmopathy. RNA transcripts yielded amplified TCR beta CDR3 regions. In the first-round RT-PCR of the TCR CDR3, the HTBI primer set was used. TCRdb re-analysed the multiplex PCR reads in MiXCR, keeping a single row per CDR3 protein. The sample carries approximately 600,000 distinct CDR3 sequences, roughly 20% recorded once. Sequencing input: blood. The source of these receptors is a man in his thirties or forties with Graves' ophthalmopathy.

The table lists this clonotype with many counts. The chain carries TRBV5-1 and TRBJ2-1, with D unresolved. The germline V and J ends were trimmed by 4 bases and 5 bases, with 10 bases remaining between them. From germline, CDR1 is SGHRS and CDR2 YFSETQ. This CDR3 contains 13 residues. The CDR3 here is CASSQDPDNEQFF. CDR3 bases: TGCGCCAGCAGCCAGGACCCCGACAATGAGCAGTTCTTC. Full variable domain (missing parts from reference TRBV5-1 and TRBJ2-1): KAGVTQTPRYLIKTRGQQVTLSCSPISGHRSVSWYQQTPGQGLQFLFEYFSETQRNKGNFPGRFSGRQFSNSRSEMNVSTLELGDSALYLCASSQDPDNEQFFGPGTRLTVL.

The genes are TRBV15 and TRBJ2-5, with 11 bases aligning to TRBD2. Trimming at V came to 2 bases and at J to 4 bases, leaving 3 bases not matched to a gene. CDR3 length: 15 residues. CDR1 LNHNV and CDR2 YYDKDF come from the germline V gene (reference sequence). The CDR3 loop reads CATSRSGLAGETQYF. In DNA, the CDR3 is TGTGCCACCAGCAGATCCGGACTAGCGGGAGAGACCCAGTACTTC.

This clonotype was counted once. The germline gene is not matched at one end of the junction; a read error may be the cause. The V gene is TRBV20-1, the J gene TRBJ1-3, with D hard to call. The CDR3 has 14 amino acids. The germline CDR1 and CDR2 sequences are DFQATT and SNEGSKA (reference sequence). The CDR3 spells CSARDLASGNTVYF. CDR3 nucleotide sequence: TGCAGTGCTAGAGATCTGGCCTCTGGAAACACCGTATATTTT.

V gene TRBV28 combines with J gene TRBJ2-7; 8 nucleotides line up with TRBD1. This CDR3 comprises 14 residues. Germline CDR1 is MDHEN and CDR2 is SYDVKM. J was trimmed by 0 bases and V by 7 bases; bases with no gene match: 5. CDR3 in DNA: TGTGCCAGCAACCCAGGGGGCCCCTCCTACGAGCAGTACTTC. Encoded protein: CASNPGGPSYEQYF. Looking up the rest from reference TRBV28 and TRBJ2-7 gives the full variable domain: DVKVTQSSRYLVKRTGEKVFLECVQDMDHENMFWYRQDPGLGLRLIYFSYDVKMKEKGDIPEGYSVSREKKERFSLILESASTNQTSMYLCASNPGGPSYEQYFGPGTRLTVT.

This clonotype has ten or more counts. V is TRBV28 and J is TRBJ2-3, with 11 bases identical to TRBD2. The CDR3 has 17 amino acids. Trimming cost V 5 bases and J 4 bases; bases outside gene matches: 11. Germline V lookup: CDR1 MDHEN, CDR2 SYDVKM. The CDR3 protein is CASSPPQLAGDSDTQYF. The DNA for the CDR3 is TGTGCCAGCAGTCCCCCCCAACTAGCGGGAGACTCAGATACGCAGTATTTT.